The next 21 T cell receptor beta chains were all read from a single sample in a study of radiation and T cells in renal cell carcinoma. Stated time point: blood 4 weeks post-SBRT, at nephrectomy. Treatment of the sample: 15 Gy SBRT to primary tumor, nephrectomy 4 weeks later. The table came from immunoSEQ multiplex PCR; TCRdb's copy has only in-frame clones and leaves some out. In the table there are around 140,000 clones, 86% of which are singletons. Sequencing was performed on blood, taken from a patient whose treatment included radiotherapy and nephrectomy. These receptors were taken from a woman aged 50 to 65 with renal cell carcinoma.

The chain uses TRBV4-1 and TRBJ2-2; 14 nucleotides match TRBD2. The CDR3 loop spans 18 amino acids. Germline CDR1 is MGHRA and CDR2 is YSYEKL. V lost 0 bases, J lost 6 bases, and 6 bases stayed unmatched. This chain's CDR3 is CASSQDEGLAGEAGELFF. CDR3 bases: TGCGCCAGCAGCCAAGATGAGGGACTAGCGGGAGAGGCCGGGGAGCTGTTTTTT.

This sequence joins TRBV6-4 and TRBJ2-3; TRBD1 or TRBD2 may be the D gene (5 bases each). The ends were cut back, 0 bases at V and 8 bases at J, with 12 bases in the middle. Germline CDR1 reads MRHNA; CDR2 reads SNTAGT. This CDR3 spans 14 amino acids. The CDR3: CASSDSGPSGTQYF. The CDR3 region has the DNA TGTGCCAGCAGTGACTCGGGGCCAAGCGGTACGCAGTATTTT.

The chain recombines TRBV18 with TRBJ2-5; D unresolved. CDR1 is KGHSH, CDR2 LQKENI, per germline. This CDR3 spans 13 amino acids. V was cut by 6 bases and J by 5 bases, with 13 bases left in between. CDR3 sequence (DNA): TGTGCCAGCTCCGGATCCGACGAGGAGACCCAGTACTTC. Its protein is CASSGSDEETQYF.

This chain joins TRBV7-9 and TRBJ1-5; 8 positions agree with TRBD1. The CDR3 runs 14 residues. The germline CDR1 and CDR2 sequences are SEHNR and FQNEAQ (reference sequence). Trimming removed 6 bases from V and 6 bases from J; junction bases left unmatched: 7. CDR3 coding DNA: TGTGCCAGCAGTAGCATACAGGGGGGTCAGCCCCAGCATTTT. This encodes CASSSIQGGQPQHF.

CDR3 in amino acids: CASSLLGTSGSGAEQYF. In nucleotides, the CDR3 is TGTGCCAGCAGCTTACTGGGGACTAGCGGGAGCGGGGCCGAGCAGTACTTC. The genes are TRBV7-2 and TRBJ2-7; 14 bases are a match to TRBD2. V lost 2 bases, J lost 6 bases, and 9 bases stayed unmatched. CDR1 and CDR2 from the germline V gene are SGHTA and FQGNSA. CDR3 length equals 17 residues.

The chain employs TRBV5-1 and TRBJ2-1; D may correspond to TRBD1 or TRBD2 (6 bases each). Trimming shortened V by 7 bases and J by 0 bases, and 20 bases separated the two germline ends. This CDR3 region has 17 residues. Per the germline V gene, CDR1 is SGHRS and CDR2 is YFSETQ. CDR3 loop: CASYLFSGGGSYNEQFF. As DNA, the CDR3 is TGCGCCAGCTACCTATTTAGCGGAGGGGGCTCCTACAATGAGCAGTTCTTC.

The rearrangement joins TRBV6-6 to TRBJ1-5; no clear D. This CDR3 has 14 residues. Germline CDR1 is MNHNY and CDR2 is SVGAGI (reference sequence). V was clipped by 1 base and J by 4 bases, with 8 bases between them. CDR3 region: CASSYFQSNQPQHF. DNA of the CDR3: TGTGCCAGCAGTTACTTCCAGAGTAATCAGCCCCAGCATTTT.

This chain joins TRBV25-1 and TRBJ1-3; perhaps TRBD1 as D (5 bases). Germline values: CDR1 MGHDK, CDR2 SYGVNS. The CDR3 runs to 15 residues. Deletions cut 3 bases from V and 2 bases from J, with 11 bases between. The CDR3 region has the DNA TGTGCCAGCAGTGACCCGGGACGAGCTGGAAACACCATATATTTT. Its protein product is CASSDPGRAGNTIYF. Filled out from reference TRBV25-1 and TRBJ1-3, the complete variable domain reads EADIYQTPRYLVIGTGKKITLECSQTMGHDKMYWYQQDPGMELHLIHYSYGVNSTEKGDLSSESTVSRIRTEHFPLTLESARPSHTSQYLCASSDPGRAGNTIYFGEGSWLTVV.

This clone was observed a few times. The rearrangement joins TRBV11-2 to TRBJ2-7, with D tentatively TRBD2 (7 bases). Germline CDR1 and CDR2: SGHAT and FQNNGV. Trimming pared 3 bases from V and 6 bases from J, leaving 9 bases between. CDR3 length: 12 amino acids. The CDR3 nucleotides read TGTGCCAGCAGCTTCGGGGGGCGCGAGCAGTACTTC. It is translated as CASSFGGREQYF.

For the CDR3, the DNA is TGTGCCAGCAGCTTCTCCAGAGGGGAAAAACTGTTTTTT. Its translation is CASSFSRGEKLFF. The rearrangement links TRBV7-3 to TRBJ1-4; no definite D call. This CDR3 is built from 13 residues. The V end was cut by 3 bases, the J end by 8 bases, with 10 bases between. CDR1 and CDR2 from the germline V gene are SGHTA and FQGTGA.

CDR3 protein: CASSWEAPGIAEAFF. DNA of the CDR3: TGTGCCAGCAGCTGGGAGGCCCCGGGAATCGCTGAAGCTTTCTTT. V gene TRBV5-8 combines with J gene TRBJ1-1; D uncertain. The V and J ends lost 3 bases and 6 bases respectively, with 18 bases between them. The CDR3 extends over 15 amino acids. The germline CDR1 and CDR2 sequences are SGHTS and YDEGEE.

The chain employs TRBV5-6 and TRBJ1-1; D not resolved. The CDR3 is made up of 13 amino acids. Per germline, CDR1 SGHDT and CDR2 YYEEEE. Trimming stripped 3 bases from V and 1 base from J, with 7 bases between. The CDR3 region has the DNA TGTGCCAGCAGCTGGGTTTCGAACACTGAAGCTTTCTTT. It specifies CASSWVSNTEAFF. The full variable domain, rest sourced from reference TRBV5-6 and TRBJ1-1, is DAGVTQSPTHLIKTRGQQVTLRCSPKSGHDTVSWYQQALGQGPQFIFQYYEEEERQRGNFPDRFSGHQFPNYSSELNVNALLLGDSALYLCASSWVSNTEAFFGQGTRLTVV.

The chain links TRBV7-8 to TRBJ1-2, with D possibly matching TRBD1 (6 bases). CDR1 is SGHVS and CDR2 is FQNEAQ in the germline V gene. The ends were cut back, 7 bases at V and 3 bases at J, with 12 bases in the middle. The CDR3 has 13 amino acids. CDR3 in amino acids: CASTPDSYYGYTF. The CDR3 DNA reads TGTGCCAGCACCCCGGACAGCTACTATGGCTACACCTTC.

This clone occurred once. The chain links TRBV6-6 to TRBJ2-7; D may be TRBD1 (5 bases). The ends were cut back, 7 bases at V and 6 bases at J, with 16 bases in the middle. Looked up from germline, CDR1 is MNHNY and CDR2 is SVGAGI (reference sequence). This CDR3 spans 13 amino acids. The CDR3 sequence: CASTATASGEQYF. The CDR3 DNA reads TGTGCCAGCACCGCGACAGCCTCCGGCGAGCAGTACTTC.

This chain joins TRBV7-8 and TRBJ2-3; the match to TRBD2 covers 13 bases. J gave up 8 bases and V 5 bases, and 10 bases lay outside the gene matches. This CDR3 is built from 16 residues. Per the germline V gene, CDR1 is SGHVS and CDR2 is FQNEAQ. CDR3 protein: CASSPRTSGSPATQYF. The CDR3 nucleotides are TGTGCCAGCAGCCCTCGGACTAGCGGGAGCCCAGCTACGCAGTATTTT.

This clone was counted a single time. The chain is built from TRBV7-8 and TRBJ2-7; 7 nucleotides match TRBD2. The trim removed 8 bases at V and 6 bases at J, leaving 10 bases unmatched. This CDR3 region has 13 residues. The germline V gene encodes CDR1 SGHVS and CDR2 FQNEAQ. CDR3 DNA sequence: TGTGCCAGCGCTCTGCTGACGGGAGGCGAGCAGTACTTC. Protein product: CASALLTGGEQYF.

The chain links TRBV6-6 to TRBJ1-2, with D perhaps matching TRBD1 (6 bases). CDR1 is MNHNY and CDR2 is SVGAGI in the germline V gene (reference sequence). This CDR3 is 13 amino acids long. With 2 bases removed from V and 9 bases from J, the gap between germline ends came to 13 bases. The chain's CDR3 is CASSYPEGQSYTF. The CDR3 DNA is TGTGCCAGCAGTTACCCGGAGGGACAAAGCTACACCTTC.

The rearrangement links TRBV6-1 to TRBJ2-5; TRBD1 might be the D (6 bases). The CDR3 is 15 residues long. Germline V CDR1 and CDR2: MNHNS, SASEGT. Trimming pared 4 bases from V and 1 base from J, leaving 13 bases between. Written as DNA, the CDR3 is TGTGCCAGCAGTGGGTACTCGACAGGCCAAGAGACCCAGTACTTC. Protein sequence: CASSGYSTGQETQYF.

CDR3 in amino acids: CASSLERRNTEAFF. The CDR3 region has the DNA TGTGCCAGCAGCTTGGAACGGAGAAACACTGAAGCTTTCTTT. The chain has TRBV7-2 and TRBJ1-1; D gene ambiguous. Looked up from germline, CDR1 is SGHTA and CDR2 is FQGNSA. V was cut by 3 bases and J by 2 bases, with 10 bases left in between. This CDR3 has 14 residues.

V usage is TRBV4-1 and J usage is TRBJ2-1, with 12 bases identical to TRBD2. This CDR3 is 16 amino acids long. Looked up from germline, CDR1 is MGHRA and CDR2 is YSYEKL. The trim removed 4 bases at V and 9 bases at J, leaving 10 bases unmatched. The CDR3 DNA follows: TGCGCCAGCAGCCCCGGACTAGCGGGACGTCCCGGTGAGCAGTTCTTC. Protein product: CASSPGLAGRPGEQFF.

The CDR3 sequence: CASSYTPMTQETQYF. Written as DNA, the CDR3 is TGCGCCAGCAGCTACACCCCCATGACTCAAGAGACCCAGTACTTC. V is TRBV5-1 and J is TRBJ2-5; D is undetermined. This CDR3 has 15 residues. Trimming took off 3 bases at V and 2 bases at J, with 14 bases between the two ends. In germline, CDR1 is SGHRS, CDR2 YFSETQ.